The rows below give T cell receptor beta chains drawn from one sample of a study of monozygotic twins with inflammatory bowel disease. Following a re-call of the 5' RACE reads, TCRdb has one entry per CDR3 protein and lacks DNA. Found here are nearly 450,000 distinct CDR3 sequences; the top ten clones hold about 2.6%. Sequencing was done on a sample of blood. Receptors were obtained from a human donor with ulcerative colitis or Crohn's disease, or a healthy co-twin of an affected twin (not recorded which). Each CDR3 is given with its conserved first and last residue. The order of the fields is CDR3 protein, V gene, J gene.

CASSLAGAPYNEQFF,TRBV5-5,TRBJ2-1
CASRIEGAFGNQPQHF,TRBV2,TRBJ1-5
CASSFFDNEQFF,TRBV13,TRBJ2-1
CASSQVPGQGAQPQHF,TRBV4-1,TRBJ1-5
CASSATSRGLGEQYF,TRBV5-1,TRBJ2-7
CASSSETHANYGYTF,TRBV5-1,TRBJ1-2
CASTFSGRAYEQYF,TRBV7-2,TRBJ2-7
CASSLEGDRNYGYTF,TRBV5-1,TRBJ1-2
CASSYQTGDGSTEAFF,TRBV7-9,TRBJ1-1
CASSLASGRTHSYNEQFF,TRBV7-2,TRBJ2-1
CASSPHRGQNNQPQHF,TRBV6-1,TRBJ1-5
CASSAGQGAGEAFF,TRBV25-1,TRBJ1-1
CASSWIRLKDSGANVLTF,TRBV28,TRBJ2-6
CASSPRGAKNIQYF,TRBV6-6,TRBJ2-4
CASSPDIAAGANVLTF,TRBV3-1,TRBJ2-6
CASDPGGPGGAGGSTDTQYF,TRBV4-1,TRBJ2-3
CASSSGGGTYNEQFF,TRBV12-3/TRBV12-4,TRBJ2-1
CASRKQDLSGSPLHF,TRBV6-1,TRBJ1-6
CASSSQSRTEAFF,TRBV7-2,TRBJ1-1
CASNEQGAGYGYTF,TRBV6-1,TRBJ1-2
CASSLAGLFYEQYF,TRBV7-2,TRBJ2-7
CASSFWAGELFF,TRBV12-3/TRBV12-4,TRBJ2-2
CASSSYGTGGYNEQFF,TRBV12-3/TRBV12-4,TRBJ2-1
CASSTPDGYTDTQYF,TRBV19,TRBJ2-3
CASSPLAGAFNEQFF,TRBV5-6,TRBJ2-1
CATSDLAGGPPNEQYF,TRBV24-1,TRBJ2-7
CASSPPPQGVATEAFF,TRBV5-1,TRBJ1-1
CASIEGLRTPEQFF,TRBV6-6,TRBJ2-1
CSVEDDPAGKFF,TRBV29-1,TRBJ2-1
CSVDGGRQGFSYNEQFF,TRBV29-1,TRBJ2-1
CASSSSGGAFNEQFF,TRBV2,TRBJ2-1
CASSEDLEQFF,TRBV2,TRBJ2-1
CASSLQQGADTGELFF,TRBV5-1,TRBJ2-2